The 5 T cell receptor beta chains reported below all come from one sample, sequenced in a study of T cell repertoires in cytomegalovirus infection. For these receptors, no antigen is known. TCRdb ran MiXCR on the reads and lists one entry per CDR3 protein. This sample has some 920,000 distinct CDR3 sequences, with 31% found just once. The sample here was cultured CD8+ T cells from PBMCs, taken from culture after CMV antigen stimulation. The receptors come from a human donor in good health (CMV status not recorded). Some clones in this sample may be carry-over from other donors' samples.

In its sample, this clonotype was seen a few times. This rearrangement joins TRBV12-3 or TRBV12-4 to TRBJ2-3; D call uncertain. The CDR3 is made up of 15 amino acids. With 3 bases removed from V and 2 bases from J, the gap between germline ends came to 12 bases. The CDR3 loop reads CASSFSSYDTDTQYF. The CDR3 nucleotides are TGTGCCAGCAGTTTTTCATCGTATGACACAGATACGCAGTATTTT.

Here the CDR3 reads CASTRDGYSCEQYV. CDR3 nucleotides: TGTGCCAGCACACGGGACGGGTACTCCTGCGAGCAGTACGTC. The chain employs TRBV6-6 and TRBJ2-7; D may be TRBD1 or TRBD2 (5 bases each). CDR1 is MNHNY and CDR2 is SVGAGI in the germline V gene (reference sequence). This CDR3 has 14 amino acids.

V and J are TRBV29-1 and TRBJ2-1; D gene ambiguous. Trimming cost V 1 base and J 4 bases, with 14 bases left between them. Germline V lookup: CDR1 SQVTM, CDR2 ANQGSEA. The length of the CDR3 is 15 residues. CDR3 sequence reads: CSVEVVGLGYNEQFF. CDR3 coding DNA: TGCAGCGTTGAAGTAGTAGGGTTGGGGTACAATGAGCAGTTCTTC.

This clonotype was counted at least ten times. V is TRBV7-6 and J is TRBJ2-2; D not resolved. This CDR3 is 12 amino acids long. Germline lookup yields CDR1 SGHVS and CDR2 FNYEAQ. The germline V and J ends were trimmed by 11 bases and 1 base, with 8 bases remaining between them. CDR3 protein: CAARQNTGELFF. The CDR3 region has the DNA TGTGCCGCCAGGCAGAACACCGGGGAGCTGTTTTTT.

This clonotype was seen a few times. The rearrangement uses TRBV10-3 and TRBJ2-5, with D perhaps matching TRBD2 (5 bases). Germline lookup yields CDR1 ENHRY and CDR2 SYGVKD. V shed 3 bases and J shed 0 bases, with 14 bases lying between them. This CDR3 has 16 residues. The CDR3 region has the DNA TGTGCCATCAGTGATCTTGGTACACTAGACCAAGAGACCCAGTACTTC. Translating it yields CAISDLGTLDQETQYF.